The 29 T cell receptor beta chains listed next were all sequenced from one sample in a study of beta chain features in type 1 diabetes. The study, taken as a whole, reports: Moderately but significantly shorter TCRB CDR3s were found in Type 1 diabetes patients in all four CD4+ subsets.

Every isolated RNA sample was fully reverse transcribed, so sequencing captured expressed TCRB transcripts. Some clones are missing from TCRdb's copy, which holds only in-frame ones; the method was immunoSEQ multiplex PCR. The sample shows hundreds of thousands of clones, about 13% of them seen only once. These TCRs' antigens remain unknown. Sequences were obtained from naive CD4+ T cells from blood. Source of these receptors: a man aged 25 to 45 with type 1 diabetes.

This clone turned up a few times. The rearrangement joins TRBV5-4 to TRBJ2-3; D is possibly TRBD2 (5 bases). This CDR3 is 15 amino acids long. Germline CDR1 SGHNT, CDR2 YYREEE (reference sequence). V was shortened by 1 base and J by 2 bases, with 11 bases between the two germline ends. CDR3 loop: CASSLKRSYTDTQYF. Written as DNA, the CDR3 is TGTGCCAGCAGCTTGAAGCGGAGCTACACAGATACGCAGTATTTT.

V gene TRBV4-3 combines with J gene TRBJ2-5, with 13 bases aligning to TRBD2. Germline loops: CDR1 LGHNA, CDR2 YSLEER. CDR3 length equals 19 residues. J was trimmed by 5 bases and V by 1 base; bases with no gene match: 13. For the CDR3, the DNA is TGCGCCAGCAGCCAAGGCGCAACGGGACTAGCGGGATATGCGGAGACCCAGTACTTC. Translated, it gives CASSQGATGLAGYAETQYF.

This clone appeared once. The CDR3 bases are TGTGCCAGCAGCTTAGCTGCGGGAAGCCCCTACGAGCAGTACTTC. This sequence encodes CASSLAAGSPYEQYF. The genes are TRBV7-2 and TRBJ2-7, with TRBD2 as a possible D gene (6 bases). The CDR3 is 15 residues long. The V and J ends lost 0 bases and 2 bases respectively, with 11 bases between them. CDR1 and CDR2 (germline): SGHTA, FQGNSA. Full variable domain (missing parts from reference TRBV7-2 and TRBJ2-7): GAGVSQSPSNKVTEKGKDVELRCDPISGHTALYWYRQSLGQGLEFLIYFQGNSAPDKSGLPSDRFSAERTGGSVSTLTIQRTQQEDSAVYLCASSLAAGSPYEQYFGPGTRLTVT.

The V call is TRBV9, the J call TRBJ2-5; TRBD2 is a possible D gene (6 bases). The better agreement between TRBJ2-7 and the DNA end casts doubt on the J call. The germline V gene encodes CDR1 SGDLS and CDR2 YYNGEE. The CDR3 contains 14 residues. CDR3 nucleotides: TGTGCCAGCAGCGGACGGGACTTAACTAACGAGCAGTACTTC. It translates to CASSGRDLTNEQYF.

This clone was detected only a few times. Other nucleotide sequences from this sample produce the same CDR3. This chain connects TRBV7-2 to TRBJ2-7, with 11 bases fitting TRBD2. Germline V gives CDR1 SGHTA, CDR2 FQGNSA. V lost 5 bases to trimming and J lost 1 base; unmatched junction nucleotides: 4. The length of the CDR3 is 15 residues. The CDR3 region is CASSPTSGSSYEQYF. CDR3 DNA: TGTGCCAGCAGCCCCACTAGCGGGAGTTCCTACGAGCAGTACTTC.

This clone was seen only a few times. The chain uses TRBV30 and TRBJ2-5, with 7 nucleotides matching TRBD1. Per the germline V gene, CDR1 is GTSNPN and CDR2 is SVGIG (reference sequence). The V segment lost 5 bases and the J segment 1 base; nucleotides outside the gene matches: 4. The CDR3 extends over 13 amino acids. Here the CDR3 reads CAWGGQLQETQYF. CDR3 coding DNA: TGTGCCTGGGGGGGACAGCTCCAAGAGACCCAGTACTTC.

The CDR3 loop is CASSVDVTGGPTDTQYF. CDR3 sequence (DNA): TGTGCCAGCAGCGTAGACGTGACGGGAGGGCCGACTGATACGCAGTATTTT. The V and J genes are TRBV9 and TRBJ2-3; the match to TRBD2 covers 8 bases. This CDR3 is built from 17 residues. V gave up 0 bases and J gave up 6 bases; unmatched junction bases: 12. The V gene's germline CDR1 is SGDLS and CDR2 YYNGEE.

This clone occurred a few times. This rearrangement joins TRBV27 to TRBJ1-1, with TRBD1 identical over 8 bases. This CDR3 spans 15 amino acids. With V trimmed by 2 bases and J by 4 bases, 6 bases remained unmatched. From germline, CDR1 is MNHEY and CDR2 SMNVEV (reference sequence). The CDR3 loop reads CASSLPGGLGTEAFF. For the CDR3, the DNA is TGTGCCAGCAGTTTACCAGGGGGCTTGGGCACTGAAGCTTTCTTT.

The V call is TRBV7-9, the J call TRBJ1-4; tentatively, D is TRBD1 (6 bases). Germline loops: CDR1 SEHNR, CDR2 FQNEAQ (reference sequence). CDR3 size: 15 residues. Trimming removed 6 bases at V and 5 bases at J, with 16 bases between. The CDR3 DNA is TGTGCCAGCAGTTCTAGGACAGCGCCAAATGAAAAACTGTTTTTT. As protein: CASSSRTAPNEKLFF.

This clone was seen a handful of times. The chain recombines TRBV29-1 with TRBJ1-1, with D tentatively TRBD1 (6 bases). Germline CDR1 reads SQVTM; CDR2 reads ANQGSEA. V lost 7 bases to trimming and J lost 0 bases, with 9 bases between them. The CDR3 loop spans 12 amino acids. CDR3 amino acids: CSARGLNTEAFF. As DNA, the CDR3 is TGCAGCGCCAGGGGACTGAACACTGAAGCTTTCTTT.

A few counts support this clone. The chain uses TRBV9 and TRBJ2-3; 9 nucleotides line up with TRBD2. Germline-derived CDR1 and CDR2 are SGDLS and YYNGEE. The junction had 9 bases not matched to a gene; V was cut back by 0 bases and J by 7 bases. This CDR3 spans 16 amino acids. The CDR3 loop reads CASSVDNSGRINTQYF. CDR3 bases: TGTGCCAGCAGCGTAGATAATAGCGGGAGAATAAATACGCAGTATTTT.

This clone turned up a few times. This chain uses TRBV30 with TRBJ2-5, with 11 bases matching TRBD2. This CDR3 contains 14 residues. J was trimmed by 4 bases and V by 0 bases; bases with no gene match: 1. Germline V gene data show CDR1 as GTSNPN and CDR2 as SVGIG (reference sequence). The CDR3 reads CAWSVGTSGETQYF. In DNA, the CDR3 is TGTGCCTGGAGTGTAGGGACTAGCGGAGAGACCCAGTACTTC.

The chain is built from TRBV15 and TRBJ2-1, with D possibly matching TRBD2 (5 bases). The germline CDR1 and CDR2 sequences are LNHNV and YYDKDF (reference sequence). This CDR3 has 13 amino acids. V shed 0 bases and J shed 6 bases, with 6 bases lying between them. CDR3 region: CATSRDEGNEQFF. The CDR3 DNA is TGTGCCACCAGCAGAGATGAGGGCAATGAGCAGTTCTTC.

J is TRBJ2-2 and V is TRBV19, with TRBD1 matching over 7 bases. This CDR3 has 13 amino acids. V gave up 6 bases and J gave up 8 bases; unmatched junction bases: 6. Germline V gene lookup returns CDR1 LNHDA and CDR2 SQIVND (reference sequence). CDR3 in amino acids: CASSERGRGELFF. CDR3 DNA sequence: TGTGCCAGTAGCGAAAGGGGGCGTGGGGAGCTGTTTTTT. The entire variable domain, with the rest obtained from reference TRBV19 and TRBJ2-2, is as follows: DGGITQSPKYLFRKEGQNVTLSCEQNLNHDAMYWYRQDPGQGLRLIYYSQIVNDFQKGDIAEGYSVSREKKESFPLTVTSAQKNPTAFYLCASSERGRGELFFGEGSRLTVL.

The chain combines TRBV4-1 with TRBJ2-5; 9 nucleotides agree with TRBD2. V dropped 5 bases and J dropped 8; count of bases not matched to a gene: 9. The CDR3 contains 14 residues. Germline assignment: CDR1 MGHRA and CDR2 YSYEKL. The CDR3 DNA reads TGCGCCAGCAGCGATACGCGGGGGGGGGAAACCCAGTACTTC. This sequence encodes CASSDTRGGETQYF.

This clone was seen a few times. This sequence joins TRBV30 and TRBJ1-5; D is possibly TRBD1 (5 bases). The V gene's germline CDR1 is GTSNPN and CDR2 SVGIG (reference sequence). The CDR3 spans 15 residues. V was pared by 1 base and J by 2 bases, with 12 bases between. CDR3 DNA sequence: TGTGCCTGGAGTGCAGGGATCGCGGGCAATCAGCCCCAGCATTTT. This codes for CAWSAGIAGNQPQHF.

The chain couples TRBV14 to TRBJ2-1; D call uncertain. V was shortened by 0 bases and J by 4 bases, with 13 bases between the two germline ends. Germline CDR1 and CDR2: SGHDN and FVKESK. The CDR3 has 16 amino acids. CDR3 coding DNA: TGTGCCAGCAGCCAAGATACCCGACTCTCATACAATGAGCAGTTCTTC. It specifies CASSQDTRLSYNEQFF.

CDR3 DNA sequence: TGTGCCAGCAGCTCATACAGCGGGAGGGATCATGATACGCAGTATTTT. Translating gives CASSSYSGRDHDTQYF. The V and J genes are TRBV7-3 and TRBJ2-3; 10 bases match TRBD2. CDR1 and CDR2 (germline): SGHTA, FQGTGA. Unmatched junction bases numbered 10, after V lost 4 bases and J lost 6 bases. The CDR3 spans 16 residues.

Points on this clone: The same CDR3 arises from other DNA sequences in this sample as well. This chain links TRBV2 with TRBJ2-7, with 9 bases fitting TRBD1. Germline trimming cut 3 bases from V and 3 bases from J; bases unmatched to any gene: 3. Germline V gives CDR1 SNHLY, CDR2 FYNNEI. This CDR3 region has 14 residues. The CDR3 region has the DNA TGTGCCAGCAGTGACCAGGGACAGGGCTACGAGCAGTACTTC. It translates to CASSDQGQGYEQYF.

In the case of this clone: The same CDR3 also results from other DNA sequences found in this sample. The chain joins TRBV29-1 to TRBJ2-5; 8 nucleotides match TRBD1. Germline V lookup: CDR1 SQVTM, CDR2 ANQGSEA. The junction had 8 bases not matched to a gene; V was cut back by 6 bases and J by 5 bases. The CDR3 consists of 13 residues. The CDR3: CSVDGQGVETQYF. DNA of the CDR3: TGCAGCGTCGATGGACAGGGCGTGGAGACCCAGTACTTC.

The chain carries TRBV5-1 and TRBJ2-5; tentatively, D is TRBD1 (5 bases). Trimming took 2 bases from V and 5 from J, leaving 19 bases between them. Per germline, CDR1 SGHRS and CDR2 YFSETQ. The CDR3 contains 16 residues. CDR3 nucleotide sequence: TGCGCCAGCAGCTTCGACTCCAGGGTTCGGGTGGAGACCCAGTACTTC. Amino acid sequence: CASSFDSRVRVETQYF.

The chain recombines TRBV30 with TRBJ1-1, with D hard to call. V lost 5 bases to trimming and J lost 3 bases, with 10 bases between them. The germline gives CDR1 GTSNPN, CDR2 SVGIG (reference sequence). This CDR3 spans 12 amino acids. CDR3 nucleotide sequence: TGTGCCTGGTCCGGGTCATACACTGAAGCTTTCTTT. Protein: CAWSGSYTEAFF.

This clone was detected only a few times. This rearrangement joins TRBV6-5 to TRBJ2-1; D is possibly TRBD2 (6 bases). CDR1 and CDR2 (germline): MNHEY, SVGAGI. CDR3 length: 16 amino acids. V gave up 0 bases and J gave up 5 bases, with 14 bases separating them. The CDR3 DNA follows: TGTGCCAGCAGTTACTCGAGTCTCCCGGGGGACAATGAGCAGTTCTTC. Translation: CASSYSSLPGDNEQFF.

The rearrangement uses TRBV5-1 and TRBJ1-1, with 8 bases that match TRBD1. The germline V gene encodes CDR1 SGHRS and CDR2 YFSETQ. This CDR3 comprises 13 residues. Trimming cost V 0 bases and J 8 bases; bases outside gene matches: 3. The CDR3 sequence: CASSLETGVEAFF. The CDR3 DNA follows: TGCGCCAGCAGCTTGGAGACAGGGGTGGAAGCTTTCTTT.

The CDR3 sequence: CASSLAGTGEAYEQYF. CDR3 in DNA: TGTGCCAGCAGTTTAGCGGGGACAGGGGAAGCCTACGAGCAGTACTTC. The chain has TRBV28 and TRBJ2-7, with 10 bases fitting TRBD1. This CDR3 region has 16 residues. The trim removed 2 bases at V and 2 bases at J, leaving 6 bases unmatched. Germline V gene sequence: CDR1 MDHEN, CDR2 SYDVKM. The complete variable domain, with remaining parts taken from reference TRBV28 and TRBJ2-7, reads DVKVTQSSRYLVKRTGEKVFLECVQDMDHENMFWYRQDPGLGLRLIYFSYDVKMKEKGDIPEGYSVSREKKERFSLILESASTNQTSMYLCASSLAGTGEAYEQYFGPGTRLTVT.

The chain couples TRBV2 to TRBJ2-5; no definite D call. Germline V gene data show CDR1 as SNHLY and CDR2 as FYNNEI. The CDR3 spans 13 residues. V gave up 2 bases and J gave up 2 bases, with 6 bases separating them. CDR3 loop: CASSEPRQETQYF. DNA for the CDR3: TGTGCCAGCAGTGAACCCAGACAAGAGACCCAGTACTTC. The full variable domain, in which reference TRBV2 and TRBJ2-5 provide the parts outside the CDR3, is EPEVTQTPSHQVTQMGQEVILRCVPISNHLYFYWYRQILGQKVEFLVSFYNNEISEKSEIFDDQFSVERPDGSNFTLKIRSTKLEDSAMYFCASSEPRQETQYFGPGTRLLVL.

This clone was found a few times. The rearrangement joins TRBV5-4 to TRBJ2-7; 7 nucleotides line up with TRBD1. V lost 5 bases to trimming and J lost 2 bases; unmatched junction nucleotides: 10. The CDR3 covers 15 residues. CDR1 SGHNT and CDR2 YYREEE come from the germline V gene (reference sequence). The CDR3 here is CASRQTTGATYEQYF. DNA of the CDR3: TGTGCCAGCAGGCAAACAACAGGGGCCACCTACGAGCAGTACTTC. The whole variable domain, filled in from reference TRBV5-4 and TRBJ2-7, reads ETGVTQSPTHLIKTRGQQVTLRCSSQSGHNTVSWYQQALGQGPQFIFQYYREEENGRGNFPPRFSGLQFPNYSSELNVNALELDDSALYLCASRQTTGATYEQYFGPGTRLTVT.

This chain connects TRBV7-2 to TRBJ1-5; D is unresolved. V lost 2 bases and J lost 3, with 11 bases in between. This CDR3 region has 15 residues. Germline V gene data show CDR1 as SGHTA and CDR2 as FQGNSA. The CDR3 DNA sequence: TGTGCCAGCAGCTTAACACTAAGCTTCAATCAGCCCCAGCATTTT. As protein: CASSLTLSFNQPQHF.

The V and J genes are TRBV30 and TRBJ2-2, with D maybe TRBD2 (6 bases). The CDR3 has 13 amino acids. V lost 0 bases and J lost 7, with 9 bases in between. Germline values: CDR1 GTSNPN, CDR2 SVGIG (reference sequence). The CDR3 nucleotides are TGTGCCTGGAGTGTCACTAGCAGCGGGGAGCTGTTTTTT. This gives the protein CAWSVTSSGELFF.